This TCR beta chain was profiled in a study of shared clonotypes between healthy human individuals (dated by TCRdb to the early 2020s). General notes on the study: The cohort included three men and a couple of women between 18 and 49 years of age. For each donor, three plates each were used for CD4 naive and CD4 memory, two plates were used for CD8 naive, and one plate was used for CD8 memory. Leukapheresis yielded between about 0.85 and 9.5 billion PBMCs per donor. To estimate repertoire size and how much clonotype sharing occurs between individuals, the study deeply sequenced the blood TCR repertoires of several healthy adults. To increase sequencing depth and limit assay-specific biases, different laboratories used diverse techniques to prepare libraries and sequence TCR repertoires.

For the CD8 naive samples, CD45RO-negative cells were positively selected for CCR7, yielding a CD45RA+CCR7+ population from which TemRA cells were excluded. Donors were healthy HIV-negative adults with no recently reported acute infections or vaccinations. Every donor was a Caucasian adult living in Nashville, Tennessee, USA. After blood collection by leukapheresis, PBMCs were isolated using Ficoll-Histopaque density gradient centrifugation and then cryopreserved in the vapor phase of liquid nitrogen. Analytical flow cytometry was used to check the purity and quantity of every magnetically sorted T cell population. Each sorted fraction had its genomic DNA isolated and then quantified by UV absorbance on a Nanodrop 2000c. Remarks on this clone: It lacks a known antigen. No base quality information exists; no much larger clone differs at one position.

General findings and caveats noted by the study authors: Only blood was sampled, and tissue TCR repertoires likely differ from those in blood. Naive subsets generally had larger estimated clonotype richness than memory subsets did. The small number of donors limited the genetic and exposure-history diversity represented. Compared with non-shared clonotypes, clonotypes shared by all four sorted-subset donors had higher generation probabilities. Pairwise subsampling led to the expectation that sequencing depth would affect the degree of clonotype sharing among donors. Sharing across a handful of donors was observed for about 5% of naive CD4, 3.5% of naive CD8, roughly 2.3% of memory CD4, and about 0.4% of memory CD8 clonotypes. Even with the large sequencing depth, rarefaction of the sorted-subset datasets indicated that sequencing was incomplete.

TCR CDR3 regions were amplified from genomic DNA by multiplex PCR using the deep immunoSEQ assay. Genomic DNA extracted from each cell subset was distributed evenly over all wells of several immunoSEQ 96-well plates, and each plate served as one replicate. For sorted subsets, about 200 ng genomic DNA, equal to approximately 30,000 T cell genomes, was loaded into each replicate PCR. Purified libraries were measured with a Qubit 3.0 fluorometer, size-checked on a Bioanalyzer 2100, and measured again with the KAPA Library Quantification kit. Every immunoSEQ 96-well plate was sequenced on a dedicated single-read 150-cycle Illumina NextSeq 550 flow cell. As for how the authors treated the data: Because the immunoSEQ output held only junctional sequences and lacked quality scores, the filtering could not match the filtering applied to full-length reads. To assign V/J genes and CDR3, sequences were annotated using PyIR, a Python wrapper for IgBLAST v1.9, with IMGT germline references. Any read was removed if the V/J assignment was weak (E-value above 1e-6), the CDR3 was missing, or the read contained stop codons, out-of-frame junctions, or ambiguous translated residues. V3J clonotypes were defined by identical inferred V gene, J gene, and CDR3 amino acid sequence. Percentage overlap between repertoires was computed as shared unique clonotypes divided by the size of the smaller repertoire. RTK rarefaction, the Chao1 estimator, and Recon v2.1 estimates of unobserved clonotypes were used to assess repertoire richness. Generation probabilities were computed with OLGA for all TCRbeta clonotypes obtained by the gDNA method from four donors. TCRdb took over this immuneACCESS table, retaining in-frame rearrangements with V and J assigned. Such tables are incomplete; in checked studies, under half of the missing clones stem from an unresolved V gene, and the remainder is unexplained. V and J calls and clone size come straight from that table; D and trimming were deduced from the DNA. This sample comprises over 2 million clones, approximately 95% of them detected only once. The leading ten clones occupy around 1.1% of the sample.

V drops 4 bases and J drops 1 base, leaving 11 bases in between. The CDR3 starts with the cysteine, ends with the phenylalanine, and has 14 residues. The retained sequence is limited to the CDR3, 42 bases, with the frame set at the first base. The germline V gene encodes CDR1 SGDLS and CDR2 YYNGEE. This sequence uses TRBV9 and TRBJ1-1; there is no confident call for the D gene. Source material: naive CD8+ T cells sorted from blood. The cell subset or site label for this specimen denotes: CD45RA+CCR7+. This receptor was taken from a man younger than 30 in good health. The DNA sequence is TGTGCCAGCAGCCCGACGACATCGAACACTGAAGCTTTCTTT. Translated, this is CASSPTTSNTEAFF.